This TCR beta chain derives from a study of blood T cell repertoires in COVID-19. For the study at large: Samples taken during acute and convalescent COVID-19 were collected in the United States, Italy and Spain. T cells, B-cell-depleted T cells, or PBMCs supplied cDNA or gDNA.

In the original analysis: Reference gene primer amplification yielded estimated nucleated cell counts. The repertoire was sequenced with immunoSEQ multiplex PCR; TCRdb's copy has only in-frame clones and lacks some. V, J and clone size are those of that table, while D and trimming were read from the DNA. The table includes approximately 120,000 clones, approximately 80% detected once. V shed 4 bases, J shed 3 bases, and the junction held 15 bases outside the gene matches. Germline CDR1 reads SGDLS; CDR2 reads YYNGEE. The CDR3 length is 19 residues. The sequenced sample was peripheral blood. The receptor comes from a woman between 45 and 60 years old with acute or convalescent COVID-19. This chain uses TRBV9 with TRBJ2-2; TRBD1 matches 10 bases. The DNA for the CDR3 is TGTGCCAGCAGCCACCAGTCCCGGGACAGGGGATGGGACACCGGGGAGCTGTTTTTT. Protein sequence: CASSHQSRDRGWDTGELFF. Full variable domain (rest looked up from reference TRBV9 and TRBJ2-2): DSGVTQTPKHLITATGQRVTLRCSPRSGDLSVYWYQQSLDQGLQFLIQYYNGEERAKGNILERFSAQQFPDLHSELNLSSLELGDSALYFCASSHQSRDRGWDTGELFFGEGSRLTVL.